The present T cell receptor (beta chain) was sequenced within a study of T cell responses to AZD1222 COVID-19 vaccine. Overall study results and limits: Sampled repertoires all dated from after the peak T cell response. Among the donors, most were white British and more were female, and clonal diversity was possibly underestimated. Only five or six people who got AZD1222 tested seropositive at baseline.

Note on this clone: Antigen: not known.

CDR3 length: 15 amino acids. Per the germline V gene, CDR1 is MNHEY and CDR2 is SVGAGI. The V gene end was trimmed by 6 bases and the J gene end by 1 base; junction bases not matched to a gene: 7. Assay used: immunoSEQ multiplex PCR; TCRdb lists only in-frame clones, some missing. The sample holds under 110,000 clones, approximately 90% seen once. This receptor was obtained from an adult in good health. This specimen was peripheral blood, taken on day 0 of AZD1222 vaccination. This sequence joins TRBV6-5 and TRBJ1-1; 8 bases are a match to TRBD1. CDR3 in DNA: TGTGCCAGCAGCCACCACAGGGGGACGAACACTGAAGCTTTCTTT. It is translated as CASSHHRGTNTEAFF.